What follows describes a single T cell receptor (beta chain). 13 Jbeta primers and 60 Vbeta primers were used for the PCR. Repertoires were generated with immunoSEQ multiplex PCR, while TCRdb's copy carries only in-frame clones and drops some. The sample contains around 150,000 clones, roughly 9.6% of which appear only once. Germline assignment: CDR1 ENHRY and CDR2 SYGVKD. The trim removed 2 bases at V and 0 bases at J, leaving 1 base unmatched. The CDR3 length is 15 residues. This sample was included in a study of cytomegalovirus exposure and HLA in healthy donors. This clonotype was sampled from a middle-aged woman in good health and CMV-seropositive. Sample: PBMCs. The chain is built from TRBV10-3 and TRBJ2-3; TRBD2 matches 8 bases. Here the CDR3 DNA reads TGTGCCATCAGTGAGCGGGGGGGGAGCACAGATACGCAGTATTTT. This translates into CAISERGGSTDTQYF.